Below, 30 T cell receptor beta chains from the same sample are listed, as sequenced in a study of CD8 T cells in Susac syndrome. RNA, at roughly 0.45 to 1 ug, was reverse transcribed with random hexamers. TCRdb re-analysed the immunoSEQ multiplex PCR reads in MiXCR, keeping a single row per CDR3 protein. The table has tens of thousands of distinct CDR3 sequences, about 92% seen once; the top ten hold around 0.15%. Sequences were obtained from CD4+ T cells from PBMCs. These receptors came from a human donor with Susac syndrome.

V and J are TRBV18 and TRBJ2-1; 8 bases fit TRBD1. V lost 3 bases and J lost 9; bases outside the gene matches: 7. Germline values: CDR1 KGHSH, CDR2 LQKENI. The CDR3 is made up of 14 amino acids. CDR3 DNA: TGTGCCAGCTCACCCGCCTCAGGGGGCACTGAGCAGTTCTTC. Translating gives CASSPASGGTEQFF.

The chain uses TRBV6-5 and TRBJ2-2, with 7 bases identical to TRBD2. Germline V gene sequence: CDR1 MNHEY, CDR2 SVGAGI. V trimming: 10 bases; J trimming: 1 base; junction bases outside the gene matches: 6. This CDR3 is 14 amino acids long. CDR3 sequence (DNA): TGTGCCACCCAGCAGCGGGGGAACACCGGGGAGCTGTTTTTT. Translated: CATQQRGNTGELFF.

The genes are TRBV24-1 and TRBJ1-2; the D is unclear. CDR3 length: 14 residues. With 2 bases removed from V and 4 bases from J, the gap between germline ends came to 10 bases. Germline V gene lookup returns CDR1 KGHDR and CDR2 SFDVKD. CDR3 coding DNA: TGTGCCACCAGTGATTCCGTAGGGCCCTATGGCTACACCTTC. Encoded protein: CATSDSVGPYGYTF.

The J gene is TRBJ2-3, the V gene TRBV7-2; TRBD1 or TRBD2 may be the D gene (5 bases each). V lost 5 bases and J 3 bases, leaving 18 bases between the germline ends. Germline CDR1 is SGHTA and CDR2 is FQGNSA. The CDR3 has 16 amino acids. DNA of the CDR3: TGTGCCAGCAGCGCTCGAGTCTGGGGCGGGACAGATACGCAGTATTTT. Residues: CASSARVWGGTDTQYF.

The V call is TRBV6-2 or TRBV6-3, the J call TRBJ2-1, with 10 bases lining up with TRBD1. With V trimmed by 2 bases and J by 3 bases, 7 bases remained unmatched. Per the germline V gene, CDR1 is MNHEY and CDR2 is SVGEGT. This CDR3 region has 17 residues. The CDR3: CASSYLSGQGVYNEQFF. As DNA, the CDR3 is TGTGCCAGCAGTTACCTATCCGGACAGGGGGTCTACAATGAGCAGTTCTTC.

This clonotype was counted once. The J gene is TRBJ1-4, the V gene TRBV23-1; TRBD1 matches at 11 bases. TRBV23-1 is an ORF, with its function uncertain. The CDR3 spans 14 residues. Trimming at V came to 8 bases and at J to 2 bases, leaving 1 base not matched to a gene. This CDR3 reads CASGQGATNEKLFF. The DNA for the CDR3 is TGCGCCAGCGGACAGGGGGCGACTAATGAAAAACTGTTTTTT.

J is TRBJ1-3 and V is TRBV12-3 or TRBV12-4; D may be TRBD1 (5 bases). The CDR3 runs to 14 residues. V lost 7 bases, J lost 4 bases, and 14 bases lay in between. CDR3 region: CASKIQVSGNTIYF. In DNA form, the CDR3 reads TGTGCCAGCAAAATACAGGTCTCAGGAAACACCATATATTTT.

The genes are TRBV12-5 and TRBJ2-3; TRBD2 aligns across 7 bases. The CDR3 totals 15 residues. Losses at the gene ends were 2 bases for V and 6 bases for J; bases not matched to a gene: 8. Per the germline V gene, CDR1 is LGHNT and CDR2 is FRNRAP. The DNA of the CDR3 is TGTGCTAGTGGTTTGAAGGGAGGGAGGTGGGATACGCAGTATTTT. The encoded protein is CASGLKGGRWDTQYF.

The J gene is TRBJ1-2, the V gene TRBV2, with 7 bases fitting TRBD1. The CDR3 is 14 amino acids. J was trimmed by 2 bases and V by 6 bases; bases with no gene match: 6. The germline CDR1 and CDR2 sequences are SNHLY and FYNNEI. CDR3 region: CASSVGQRNYGYTF. The CDR3 DNA follows: TGTGCCAGCAGCGTGGGACAGAGGAACTATGGCTACACCTTC.

The chain joins TRBV7-9 to TRBJ2-1; no clear D. Trimming stripped 6 bases from V and 1 base from J, with 16 bases between. Germline assignment: CDR1 SEHNR and CDR2 FQNEAQ (reference sequence). The CDR3 runs 16 residues. The CDR3 here is CASSRTTTVSYNEQFF. In nucleotides, the CDR3 is TGTGCCAGCAGTCGTACTACGACTGTTTCCTACAATGAGCAGTTCTTC.

V usage is TRBV28 and J usage is TRBJ2-1; D is uncertain. Deletions cut 2 bases from V and 8 bases from J, with 4 bases between. The germline gives CDR1 MDHEN, CDR2 SYDVKM. This CDR3 is 11 amino acids long. CDR3: CASSLNDEQFF. The CDR3 DNA is TGTGCCAGCAGTTTAAATGATGAGCAGTTCTTC. The full variable domain, its missing parts supplied by reference TRBV28 and TRBJ2-1, is DVKVTQSSRYLVKRTGEKVFLECVQDMDHENMFWYRQDPGLGLRLIYFSYDVKMKEKGDIPEGYSVSREKKERFSLILESASTNQTSMYLCASSLNDEQFFGPGTRLTVL.

The chain recombines TRBV28 with TRBJ1-3; TRBD1 agrees at 9 bases. From germline, CDR1 is MDHEN and CDR2 SYDVKM. The CDR3 is 15 residues long. The V segment lost 11 bases and the J segment 0 bases; nucleotides outside the gene matches: 8. This chain's CDR3 is CAVQGASSSGNTIYF. DNA of the CDR3: TGTGCCGTACAGGGGGCGTCCTCCTCTGGAAACACCATATATTTT.

The gene calls are TRBV12-3 or TRBV12-4 and TRBJ2-1; D ambiguous. The CDR3 is made up of 15 amino acids. Deletions cut 7 bases from V and 4 bases from J, with 17 bases between. The CDR3 sequence is CASTVNGPSYNEQFF. For the CDR3, the DNA is TGTGCCAGCACCGTAAACGGACCCTCATACAATGAGCAGTTCTTC.

V gene TRBV6-6 combines with J gene TRBJ2-2, with 7 bases that match TRBD1. This CDR3 spans 14 amino acids. Trimming took 0 bases from V and 13 from J; bases not matched to a gene: 8. The germline CDR1 and CDR2 sequences are MNHNY and SVGAGI (reference sequence). Here the CDR3 DNA reads TGTGCCAGCAGTTACTCGCTTGGACAGGCCGTGCTGTTTTTT. It codes for CASSYSLGQAVLFF.

V and J are TRBV7-3 and TRBJ2-7, with D uncertain. This CDR3 has 10 residues. V gave up 4 bases and J gave up 5 bases, with 3 bases separating them. Germline-derived CDR1 and CDR2 are SGHTA and FQGTGA. The DNA for the CDR3 is TGTGCCAGCAGCTCTCACGAGCAGTACTTC. Translation gives CASSSHEQYF. Full variable domain (missing parts from reference TRBV7-3 and TRBJ2-7): GAGVSQTPSNKVTEKGKYVELRCDPISGHTALYWYRQSLGQGPEFLIYFQGTGAADDSGLPNDRFFAVRPEGSVSTLKIQRTERGDSAVYLCASSSHEQYFGPGTRLTVT.

Here the CDR3 DNA reads TGTGCCAGTAGTACAGGACAGGATCGACTTATCTATGGCTACACCTTC. Translated: CASSTGQDRLIYGYTF. The rearrangement links TRBV19 to TRBJ1-2; 7 nucleotides match TRBD1. The germline V gene has CDR1 LNHDA and CDR2 SQIVND (reference sequence). The CDR3 sequence is 16 residues long. The ends lost 4 bases at V and 4 bases at J; junction bases unmatched: 12.

J is TRBJ1-2 and V is TRBV7-2; TRBD1 aligns across 10 bases. The CDR3 is 13 residues long. Germline CDR1 and CDR2: SGHTA and FQGNSA. With 3 bases clipped from V and 7 bases from J, the junction kept 2 bases outside the gene matches. CDR3 nucleotides: TGTGCCAGCAGCTTCAGACAGGGGGCTGGCTACACCTTC. Translated: CASSFRQGAGYTF.

The V gene is TRBV7-3, the J gene TRBJ1-1; TRBD1 matches 8 bases. The CDR3 covers 15 residues. J gave up 1 base and V 4 bases, and 5 bases lay outside the gene matches. Looked up from germline, CDR1 is SGHTA and CDR2 is FQGTGA. The chain's CDR3 is CASSSGQVKNTEAFF. CDR3 nucleotide sequence: TGTGCCAGCAGCTCGGGACAGGTTAAGAACACTGAAGCTTTCTTT.

J is TRBJ2-3 and V is TRBV7-9, with unresolved D. Deletions cut 1 base from V and 0 bases from J, with 8 bases between. The CDR3 spans 15 residues. Germline-derived CDR1 and CDR2 are SEHNR and FQNEAQ (reference sequence). The CDR3 DNA is TGTGCCAGCAGCTTAGTATGGGTTAGCACAGATACGCAGTATTTT. This codes for CASSLVWVSTDTQYF.

The chain carries TRBV7-9 and TRBJ2-1, with 9 bases that match TRBD2. This CDR3 region has 17 residues. Germline-derived CDR1 and CDR2 are SEHNR and FQNEAQ (reference sequence). The J segment lost 6 bases and the V segment lost 3 bases, leaving 12 bases of the junction unmatched. This CDR3 is CASSFLRGGVPSNEQFF. In nucleotides, the CDR3 is TGTGCCAGCAGCTTCCTACGCGGGGGGGTGCCCTCCAATGAGCAGTTCTTC.

This clonotype appeared a single time. The chain uses TRBV20-1 and TRBJ2-5, with 8 nucleotides matching TRBD2. The CDR3 runs 15 residues. The J segment lost 1 base and the V segment lost 3 bases, leaving 7 bases of the junction unmatched. CDR1 and CDR2 from the germline V gene are DFQATT and SNEGSKA (reference sequence). As DNA, the CDR3 is TGCAGTGCTAGCGGGGGGGCTATAGGCCAAGAGACCCAGTACTTC. It translates to CSASGGAIGQETQYF.

The chain has TRBV7-2 and TRBJ2-7; D may be TRBD1 (6 bases). Trimming took 5 bases from V and 1 from J, leaving 9 bases between them. Germline CDR1 reads SGHTA; CDR2 reads FQGNSA. This CDR3 is built from 13 residues. The CDR3 nucleotides read TGTGCCAGCAGCAAAGACAGGTCCTACGAGCAGTACTTC. Protein: CASSKDRSYEQYF.

V usage is TRBV18 and J usage is TRBJ1-6; 8 bases are a match to TRBD1. V shed 2 bases, J shed 8 bases, and the junction held 5 bases outside the gene matches. Per the germline V gene, CDR1 is KGHSH and CDR2 is LQKENI. The CDR3 contains 15 residues. In DNA, the CDR3 is TGTGCCAGCTCACCAAGACAGGGGTTTGATTCACCCCTCCACTTT. This translates into CASSPRQGFDSPLHF.

The chain carries TRBV29-1 and TRBJ1-2; 10 nucleotides align to TRBD1. The CDR3 spans 17 residues. The ends lost 5 bases at V and 8 bases at J; junction bases unmatched: 20. Germline values: CDR1 SQVTM, CDR2 ANQGSEA. CDR3 amino acids: CSVFGQGGTGGYRGYTF. DNA for the CDR3: TGCAGCGTTTTTGGACAGGGGGGAACCGGGGGTTATCGAGGCTACACCTTC.

J is TRBJ1-2 and V is TRBV29-1; no firm D call. Germline-derived CDR1 and CDR2 are SQVTM and ANQGSEA. This CDR3 spans 11 amino acids. V lost 8 bases and J 4 bases, leaving 11 bases between the germline ends. CDR3 DNA: TGCAGCACACGAGGAGGCTATGGCTACACCTTC. It translates to CSTRGGYGYTF.

This chain joins TRBV12-3 or TRBV12-4 and TRBJ2-2, with D perhaps TRBD1 (6 bases). The CDR3 is made up of 13 amino acids. The V end lost 2 bases, the J end lost 6 bases, and 7 bases lay between the germline ends. The CDR3 region is CASSLQGSGELFF. CDR3 DNA sequence: TGTGCCAGCAGTTTACAGGGGTCCGGGGAGCTGTTTTTT.

This sequence joins TRBV19 and TRBJ2-3; TRBD1 aligns across 7 bases. Per germline, CDR1 LNHDA and CDR2 SQIVND (reference sequence). The V segment lost 7 bases and the J segment 2 bases; nucleotides outside the gene matches: 9. The CDR3 length is 15 residues. CDR3: CASKMGTAITDTQYF. The CDR3 DNA sequence: TGTGCCAGTAAGATGGGGACAGCTATCACAGATACGCAGTATTTT.

V and J are TRBV11-2 and TRBJ2-3, with a tentative D call TRBD2 (7 bases). V was cut by 3 bases and J by 2 bases, with 15 bases left in between. Looked up from germline, CDR1 is SGHAT and CDR2 is FQNNGV. The CDR3 extends over 16 amino acids. The CDR3 reads CASSFTGGGHTDTQYF. The CDR3 coding sequence is TGTGCCAGCAGCTTTACGGGCGGGGGCCACACAGATACGCAGTATTTT.

This rearrangement joins TRBV5-6 to TRBJ2-7; TRBD1 is a possible D gene (5 bases). Trimming removed 1 base from V and 6 bases from J, with 23 bases in between. The length of the CDR3 is 17 residues. Germline V gives CDR1 SGHDT, CDR2 YYEEEE. The CDR3, as DNA: TGTGCCAGCAGCTTGCCCCTCAGGGATCTTGCGGCGAGCGAGCAGTACTTC. This codes for CASSLPLRDLAASEQYF.

CDR3 loop: CSASVGVNYGYTF. DNA of the CDR3: TGCAGTGCTAGTGTCGGGGTGAACTATGGCTACACCTTC. The chain is built from TRBV20-1 and TRBJ1-2, with D unclear. Germline CDR1 is DFQATT and CDR2 is SNEGSKA (reference sequence). V lost 3 bases to trimming and J lost 2 bases, with 10 bases between them. This CDR3 has 13 amino acids.